A selection of T cell receptor beta chains follows, all from one sample in a study of blood T cell repertoires in COVID-19. The table came from immunoSEQ multiplex PCR; TCRdb's copy has only in-frame clones and leaves some out. The sample lists some 65,000 clones, approximately 93% occurring once. The sequenced sample was peripheral blood. The source is a man between 65 and 85 years old with active COVID-19. Both conserved end residues are part of each CDR3. A D gene is named only where the DNA matches it firmly. A clone size is listed for some rows: how often the clone was seen (once, few, many), or a class if it is expanded.

TRBJ1-2 - - TRBV19 CASSPGGGAIYGYTF TGTGCCAGTAGTCCCGGGGGAGGGGCTATCTATGGCTACACCTTC
TRBJ2-3 - - TRBV5-1 CASSLSDGRHDTDTQYF TGCGCCAGCAGCTTGTCCGACGGCAGACATGACACAGATACGCAGTATTTT
TRBJ1-5 - - TRBV6-6 CASSYTESNQPQHF TGTGCCAGCAGTTACACGGAGAGCAATCAGCCCCAGCATTTT
TRBJ2-3 - TRBD2 TRBV6-6 CASSSSGPGFTRYF TGTGCCAGCAGCTCTAGCGGGCCGGGGTTCACTAGGTATTTT
TRBJ1-4 - TRBD1 TRBV5-1 CASSPWQGATNEKLFF TGCGCCAGCAGCCCTTGGCAGGGGGCAACTAATGAAAAACTGTTTTTT
TRBJ2-3 - - TRBV15 CATSLGGGTSTDTQYF TGTGCCACCAGCTTGGGGGGTGGGACTAGCACAGATACGCAGTATTTT
TRBJ2-2 - TRBD2 TRBV6-5 CASTSGWNTGELFF TGTGCCAGCACTAGCGGGTGGAACACCGGGGAGCTGTTTTTT
TRBJ2-7 - - TRBV5-1 CASSWGQGSSYEQYF TGCGCCAGCAGCTGGGGGCAGGGAAGCTCCTACGAGCAGTACTTC
TRBJ2-3 - - TRBV19 CASKGAVTDTQYF TGTGCCAGTAAAGGAGCGGTCACAGATACGCAGTATTTT
TRBJ2-2 - TRBD2 TRBV4-1 CASSQVATHGGGANTGELFF TGCGCCAGCAGCCAAGTCGCAACCCATGGCGGGGGTGCGAACACCGGGGAGCTGTTTTTT
TRBJ2-7 few - TRBV20-1 CSASAYSYEQYF TGCAGTGCTAGTGCCTACTCTTACGAGCAGTACTTC
TRBJ2-5 - - TRBV7-8 CASSLTGLRQETQYF TGTGCCAGCAGCTTAACAGGGCTAAGGCAAGAGACCCAGTACTTC
TRBJ2-3 - TRBD2 TRBV10-3 CAISSGLAGSTDTQYF TGTGCCATCAGCTCAGGACTAGCGGGGAGCACAGATACGCAGTATTTT
TRBJ1-5 - - TRBV19 CASRGQINQPQHF TGTGCCAGTAGAGGACAGATCAATCAGCCCCAGCATTTT
TRBJ2-1 - TRBD2 TRBV15 CATSRGEGPLSYNEQFF TGTGCCACCAGCAGAGGGGAGGGACCGCTCTCCTACAATGAGCAGTTCTTC
TRBJ2-3 - TRBD1 TRBV5-1 CASSPMTGGTDTQYF TGCGCCAGCAGCCCGATGACAGGGGGCACAGATACGCAGTATTTT
TRBJ2-6 - TRBD1 TRBV5-6 CASSLAQGAVGANVLTF TGTGCCAGCAGCTTGGCACAGGGGGCGGTTGGGGCCAACGTCCTGACTTTC
TRBJ1-2 few TRBD1 TRBV6-5 CASSRDRDYGYTF TGTGCCAGCAGTCGAGACAGGGACTATGGCTACACCTTC
TRBJ2-5 - - TRBV13 CASSLLAQLAETQYF TGTGCCAGCAGCTTACTAGCGCAACTGGCAGAGACCCAGTACTTC
TRBJ2-3 - TRBD2 TRBV7-2 CASSQGLFTDTQYF TGTGCCAGCAGCCAGGGACTATTCACAGATACGCAGTATTTT
TRBJ2-3 - - TRBV6-6 CASRSGLSGTDTQYF TGTGCCAGCAGGAGCGGACTAAGTGGCACAGATACGCAGTATTTT
TRBJ1-4 - - TRBV6-5 CASSKLRTNEKLFF TGTGCCAGCAGTAAACTTCGGACTAATGAAAAACTGTTTTTT
TRBJ2-5 - - TRBV5-1 CASSFGGAQETQYF TGCGCCAGCAGCTTTGGCGGGGCCCAAGAGACCCAGTACTTC
TRBJ1-1 - - TRBV3-1/TRBV3-2 CASSQAVNTEAFF TGTGCCAGCAGCCAAGCCGTGAACACTGAAGCTTTCTTT
TRBJ2-1 - TRBD1 TRBV5-6 CASSGTGFNEQFF TGTGCCAGCTCCGGGACAGGGTTCAATGAGCAGTTCTTC